The following is a T cell receptor beta chain sequence with its context. The antigen remains undetermined. Libraries were prepared by immunoSEQ multiplex PCR; TCRdb keeps only in-frame clonotypes and omits some of them. Of some 170,000 clones in the sample, 90% to 97% were seen once. The sample is drawn from a study of cytomegalovirus exposure and HLA in healthy donors. Study-wide findings and caveats: Cytomegalovirus-associated status was assigned to roughly 160 TCR beta chains.

The CDR3 is 15 residues long. Between the trimmed V and J ends, which lost 4 bases and 4 bases, there was a span of 18 bases. From germline, CDR1 is SGHRS and CDR2 YFSETQ. The study drew the donors from its approximately 110-subject validation cohort, separate from the approximately 700-subject first cohort. This rearrangement joins TRBV5-1 to TRBJ2-7; D is perhaps TRBD2 (7 bases). Sequencing used PBMCs. The TCR comes from a woman under 30 in good health and CMV-seronegative. As DNA, the CDR3 is TGCGCCAGCAGCGAGAGCGGGCGGGGGCGGTACGAGCAGTACTTC. This encodes CASSESGRGRYEQYF.